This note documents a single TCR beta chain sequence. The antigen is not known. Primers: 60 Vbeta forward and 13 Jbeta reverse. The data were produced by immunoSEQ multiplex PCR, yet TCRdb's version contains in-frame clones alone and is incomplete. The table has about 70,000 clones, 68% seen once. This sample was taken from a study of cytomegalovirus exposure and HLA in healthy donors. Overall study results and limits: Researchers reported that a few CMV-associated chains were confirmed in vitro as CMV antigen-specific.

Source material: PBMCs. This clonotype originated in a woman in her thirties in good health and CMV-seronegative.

The CDR3 protein is CASRKTGGDGYTF. The CDR3 bases are TGTGCCAGCAGGAAGACAGGGGGCGATGGCTACACCTTC. The chain carries TRBV6-5 and TRBJ1-2; 10 bases line up with TRBD1. Germline CDR1 and CDR2: MNHEY and SVGAGI. V shed 6 bases, J shed 6 bases, and the junction held 4 bases outside the gene matches. The length of the CDR3 is 13 residues.